What follows is one T cell receptor beta chain and its context. The data derive from a study of blood T cell repertoires in COVID-19. For the study at large: From the United States, Italy and Spain came samples of acute and convalescent COVID-19. PBMCs, B-cell-depleted T cells, or T cells were the source of the cDNA or gDNA that made up the material.

Unmatched junction bases numbered 5, after V lost 3 bases and J lost 5 bases. The CDR3 runs to 15 residues. Germline assignment: CDR1 KGHSH and CDR2 LQKENI. Authors' analysis steps: Amplified reference gene primers provided the basis for estimating nucleated cell counts. Method: immunoSEQ multiplex PCR; TCRdb's copy keeps in-frame clones and lacks some. V and J calls and clone size are copied from that table; D and trimming were computed from the DNA. This table has around 130,000 clones, around 83% appearing once. This clonotype was obtained from a man aged 40-49 years with active or convalescent COVID-19. This chain uses TRBV18 with TRBJ2-2, with 8 bases aligning to TRBD2. The sequencing input was peripheral blood. The CDR3 sequence: CASSPGIAGTGELFF. The CDR3 region has the DNA TGTGCCAGCTCACCCGGGATAGCGGGGACCGGGGAGCTGTTTTTT.